The next 19 T cell receptor beta chains were all read from a single sample in a study of T cells in Graves' hyperthyroidism and ophthalmopathy (dated by TCRdb to 2018 to 2020). Library method: multiplex PCR. These reads were obtained on an Illumina HiSeq 2000. The TCR beta CDR3 regions were amplified from RNA transcripts. The first round of RT-PCR for the TCR CDR3 was performed with the HTBI primer set and the Qiagen OneStep RT-PCR kit. The raw public data were reprocessed by TCRdb itself: fastp quality trimming at Q25, MiXCR clonotype calling, in-frame beta chains only. Identical CDR3 proteins give one entry, which carries the most common genes and DNA. The sample profile shows more than 650,000 distinct CDR3 sequences; approximately 14% of them were found once. Together, the top ten hold about a tenth of the sample. The sequencing input was blood. All receptors come from a woman between 18 and 29 years old with Graves' hyperthyroidism.

The table lists this clonotype with many counts. The CDR3 DNA sequence: TGTGCCAGCAGTTTCCTGGGGCAGGGGTACAATGAGCAGTTCTTC. Encoded protein: CASSFLGQGYNEQFF. The chain has TRBV28 and TRBJ2-1; D might be TRBD1 (6 bases). CDR1 is MDHEN, CDR2 SYDVKM, per germline. The ends were cut back, 3 bases at V and 4 bases at J, with 13 bases in the middle. The CDR3 contains 15 residues.

A few counts support this clonotype. This rearrangement joins TRBV27 to TRBJ2-1, with 10 bases aligning to TRBD2. The CDR3 covers 18 residues. The junction had 11 bases not matched to a gene; V was cut back by 0 bases and J by 6 bases. CDR1 and CDR2 from the germline V gene are MNHEY and SMNVEV (reference sequence). The CDR3 DNA reads TGTGCCAGCAGTTTATCAAAACTAGCGGGACCACCCCTCAATGAGCAGTTCTTC. It encodes CASSLSKLAGPPLNEQFF.

This rearrangement joins TRBV4-3 to TRBJ1-1; tentative D call: TRBD1 (6 bases). The germline gives CDR1 LGHNA, CDR2 YSLEER. The CDR3 is 14 residues long. The V end lost 3 bases, the J end lost 3 bases, and 11 bases lay between the germline ends. CDR3 residues: CASSQWGQDTEAFF. In nucleotides, the CDR3 is TGCGCCAGCAGCCAGTGGGGACAAGACACTGAAGCTTTCTTT.

This clonotype has a count of ten or more. The gene calls are TRBV5-6 and TRBJ2-1, with 7 bases fitting TRBD2. V dropped 4 bases and J dropped 8; count of bases not matched to a gene: 12. The length of the CDR3 is 15 residues. Looked up from germline, CDR1 is SGHDT and CDR2 is YYEEEE. Written as DNA, the CDR3 is TGTGCCAGCAGCCCGACTTGGGGGAGGGCCGATGAGCAGTTCTTC. As protein: CASSPTWGRADEQFF.

V gene TRBV20-1 combines with J gene TRBJ2-1, with D hard to call. Germline loops: CDR1 DFQATT, CDR2 SNEGSKA (reference sequence). CDR3 length equals 14 residues. V gave up 4 bases and J gave up 8 bases, with 18 bases separating them. CDR3 in amino acids: CSATFLPSGDEQFF. As DNA, the CDR3 is TGCAGTGCTACCTTCCTCCCTAGTGGCGATGAGCAGTTCTTC.

Ten or more counts support this clonotype. The rearrangement joins TRBV28 to TRBJ2-5; 9 bases are shared with TRBD2. The CDR3 runs to 14 residues. Per the germline V gene, CDR1 is MDHEN and CDR2 is SYDVKM. V lost 10 bases, J lost 3 bases, and 9 bases stayed unmatched. The CDR3 region is CATVAGAGEETQYF. In DNA form, the CDR3 reads TGTGCCACCGTAGCGGGAGCGGGGGAAGAGACCCAGTACTTC.

This clonotype was observed many times. The chain has TRBV5-1 and TRBJ2-7; 7 bases line up with TRBD1. The CDR3 is 14 amino acids. The V gene end was trimmed by 0 bases and the J gene end by 6 bases; junction bases not matched to a gene: 6. Germline CDR1 is SGHRS and CDR2 is YFSETQ. As DNA, the CDR3 is TGCGCCAGCAGCTTGGGACAGGGACCTGCCGAGCAGTACTTC. Encoded protein: CASSLGQGPAEQYF.

V usage is TRBV19 and J usage is TRBJ2-3, with a tentative D call TRBD2 (6 bases). Germline V gene lookup returns CDR1 LNHDA and CDR2 SQIVND (reference sequence). The CDR3 has 13 residues. Trimming took 8 bases from V and 4 from J, leaving 13 bases between them. CDR3 bases: TGTGCCAGTGAGGGGAGGAGTGCAGATACGCAGTATTTT. Protein sequence: CASEGRSADTQYF.

V is TRBV19 and J is TRBJ1-1; D possibly corresponds to TRBD1 (5 bases). The CDR3 totals 16 residues. Germline CDR1 and CDR2: LNHDA and SQIVND (reference sequence). V dropped 5 bases and J dropped 4 bases, with 20 bases sitting between them. The CDR3, as DNA: TGTGCCAGTAGTTCCCCTGGGGCGGTTAGGACCACTGAAGCTTTCTTT. As protein: CASSSPGAVRTTEAFF.

V is TRBV19 and J is TRBJ2-7; no clear D gene. Per germline, CDR1 LNHDA and CDR2 SQIVND (reference sequence). The V end lost 7 bases, the J end lost 9 bases, and 25 bases lay between the germline ends. The CDR3 runs 15 residues. Here the CDR3 DNA reads TGTGCCAGTAAATCCTCCGTGGCGGCCCTCAGAGGGCAGTACTTC. Translation: CASKSSVAALRGQYF.

This clonotype was recorded a few times. The chain joins TRBV18 to TRBJ2-3; no clear D. Germline V gene data show CDR1 as KGHSH and CDR2 as LQKENI. The CDR3 extends over 18 amino acids. V dropped 1 base and J dropped 2 bases, with 19 bases sitting between them. The CDR3 DNA is TGTGCCAGCTCACCACAAAGGGCCTCCCAACGTTACACAGATACGCAGTATTTT. It is translated as CASSPQRASQRYTDTQYF.

The sample holds a few counts of this clonotype. The chain combines TRBV12-3 or TRBV12-4 with TRBJ2-7; TRBD2 agrees at 11 bases. The CDR3 contains 15 residues. J gave up 0 bases and V 7 bases, and 5 bases lay outside the gene matches. The CDR3 DNA reads as TGTGCCAGCACCCGGGGACTAGCGGACTCCTACGAGCAGTACTTC. It encodes CASTRGLADSYEQYF.

This clonotype was recorded at least ten times. The chain has TRBV6-1 and TRBJ2-5, with 14 bases identical to TRBD2. V lost 5 bases, J lost 5 bases, and 7 bases stayed unmatched. Germline assignment: CDR1 MNHNS and CDR2 SASEGT. CDR3 size: 16 residues. As DNA, the CDR3 is TGTGCCAGCAGTTCCCTGACTAGCGGGAGGGGCGAGACCCAGTACTTC. Translation: CASSSLTSGRGETQYF.

This clonotype has a count of ten or more. This sequence joins TRBV3-1 and TRBJ2-1; D uncertain. The CDR3 totals 13 residues. CDR1 LGHDT and CDR2 YNNKEL come from the germline V gene (reference sequence). V was clipped by 2 bases and J by 8 bases, with 10 bases between them. In DNA, the CDR3 is TGTGCCAGCAGCCAAAACTATAGGGATGAGCAGTTCTTC. As protein: CASSQNYRDEQFF.

This clonotype was observed at least ten times. The CDR3 protein is CASSLYTDQETQYF. The CDR3 region has the DNA TGTGCCAGCTCGCTCTACACCGACCAAGAGACCCAGTACTTC. The V and J genes are TRBV18 and TRBJ2-5, with unresolved D. Trimming pared 6 bases from V and 0 bases from J, leaving 11 bases between. CDR1 KGHSH and CDR2 LQKENI come from the germline V gene. The CDR3 length is 14 residues.

V usage is TRBV4-1 and J usage is TRBJ1-1, with D perhaps TRBD1 (6 bases). The CDR3 sequence is 15 residues long. Germline CDR1 and CDR2: MGHRA and YSYEKL. V lost 0 bases and J lost 1, with 9 bases in between. CDR3 coding DNA: TGCGCCAGCAGCCAAGAAAGGGACACGAACACTGAAGCTTTCTTT. Protein: CASSQERDTNTEAFF.

In nucleotides, the CDR3 is TGTGCCAGCCAAACGGATGGCCGGGGCCTCGAGCAGTACTTC. This gives the protein CASQTDGRGLEQYF. J is TRBJ2-7 and V is TRBV6-1; possibly TRBD1 or TRBD2 for D (5 bases each). Trimming pared 8 bases from V and 6 bases from J, leaving 20 bases between. The CDR3 consists of 14 residues. Germline loops: CDR1 MNHNS, CDR2 SASEGT.

The gene calls are TRBV11-2 and TRBJ1-1; tentative D call: TRBD1 (5 bases). With 7 bases removed from V and 6 bases from J, the gap between germline ends came to 18 bases. This CDR3 contains 14 residues. In germline, CDR1 is SGHAT, CDR2 FQNNGV. The DNA for the CDR3 is TGTGCCAGCATCCCAGGGACCCTATGGGCTGAAGCTTTCTTT. As protein: CASIPGTLWAEAFF.

The chain employs TRBV28 and TRBJ1-1; 7 bases align to TRBD1. CDR1 is MDHEN, CDR2 SYDVKM, per germline. V gave up 6 bases and J gave up 11 bases; unmatched junction bases: 6. This CDR3 has 11 residues. Here the CDR3 reads CASSRGVEAFF. CDR3 nucleotides: TGTGCCAGCAGCAGGGGGGTTGAGGCTTTCTTT. The variable domain in full, completed from reference TRBV28 and TRBJ1-1, reads DVKVTQSSRYLVKRTGEKVFLECVQDMDHENMFWYRQDPGLGLRLIYFSYDVKMKEKGDIPEGYSVSREKKERFSLILESASTNQTSMYLCASSRGVEAFFGQGTRLTVV.